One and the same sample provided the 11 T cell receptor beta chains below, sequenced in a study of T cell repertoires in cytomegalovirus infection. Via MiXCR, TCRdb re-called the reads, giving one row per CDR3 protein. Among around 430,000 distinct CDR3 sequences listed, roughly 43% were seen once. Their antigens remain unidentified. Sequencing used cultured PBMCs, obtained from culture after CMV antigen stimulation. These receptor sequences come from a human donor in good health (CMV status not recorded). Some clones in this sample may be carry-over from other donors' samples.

The DNA for the CDR3 is TGTGCCAGCAGTTCCCCCCGCGAGGACACTAGCGGGAGGGCCTACGAGCAGTACTTC. This encodes CASSSPREDTSGRAYEQYF. The rearrangement uses TRBV12-3 or TRBV12-4 and TRBJ2-7, with 13 bases aligning to TRBD2. Trimming took 4 bases from V and 2 from J; bases not matched to a gene: 14. This CDR3 is 19 amino acids long.

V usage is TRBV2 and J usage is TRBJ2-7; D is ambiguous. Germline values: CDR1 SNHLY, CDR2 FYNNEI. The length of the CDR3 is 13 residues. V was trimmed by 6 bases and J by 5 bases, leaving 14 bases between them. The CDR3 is CASRQGNWDEQYF. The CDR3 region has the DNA TGTGCCAGCAGACAAGGGAATTGGGACGAGCAGTACTTC.

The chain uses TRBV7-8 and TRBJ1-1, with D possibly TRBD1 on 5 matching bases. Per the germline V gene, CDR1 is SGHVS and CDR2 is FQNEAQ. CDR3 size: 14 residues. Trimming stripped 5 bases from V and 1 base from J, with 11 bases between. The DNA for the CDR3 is TGTGCCAGCAGCACGCCGGACACGAACACTGAAGCTTTCTTT. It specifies CASSTPDTNTEAFF.

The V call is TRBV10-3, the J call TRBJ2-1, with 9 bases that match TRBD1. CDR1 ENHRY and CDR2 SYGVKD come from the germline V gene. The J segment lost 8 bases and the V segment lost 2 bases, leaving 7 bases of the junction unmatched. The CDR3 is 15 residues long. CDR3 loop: CAISERDRVQYEQFF. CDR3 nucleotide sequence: TGTGCCATCAGTGAGCGGGACAGGGTGCAGTATGAGCAGTTCTTC.

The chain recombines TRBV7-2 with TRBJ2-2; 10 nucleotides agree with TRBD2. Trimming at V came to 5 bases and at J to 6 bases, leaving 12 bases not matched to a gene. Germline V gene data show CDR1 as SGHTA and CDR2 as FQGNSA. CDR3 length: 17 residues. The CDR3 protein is CASSRGWELAGAGELFF. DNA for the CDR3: TGTGCCAGCAGCCGAGGCTGGGAGCTAGCGGGAGCCGGGGAGCTGTTTTTT.

The CDR3 DNA reads as TGTGCCAGCAGCCGTCCCCCGGGCCGGGGGGACCAAGAGACCCAGTACTTC. This translates into CASSRPPGRGDQETQYF. The genes are TRBV6-6 and TRBJ2-5; 7 bases map to TRBD2. Germline loops: CDR1 MNHNY, CDR2 SVGAGI (reference sequence). CDR3 length: 17 amino acids. With V trimmed by 6 bases and J by 0 bases, 13 bases remained unmatched.

As DNA, the CDR3 is TGTGCCAGCAGCTCCCGGGAGCTCTCCTACGAGCAGTACTTC. Its translation is CASSSRELSYEQYF. The chain joins TRBV12-3 or TRBV12-4 to TRBJ2-7, with D perhaps matching TRBD2 (6 bases). Trimming took 6 bases from V and 0 from J, leaving 12 bases between them. This CDR3 has 14 amino acids.

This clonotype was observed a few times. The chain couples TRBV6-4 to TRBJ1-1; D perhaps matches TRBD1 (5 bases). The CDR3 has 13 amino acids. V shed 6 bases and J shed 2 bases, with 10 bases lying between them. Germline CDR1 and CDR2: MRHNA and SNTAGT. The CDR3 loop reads CASRGTQNTEAFF. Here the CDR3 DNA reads TGTGCCAGCAGAGGGACTCAAAACACTGAAGCTTTCTTT.

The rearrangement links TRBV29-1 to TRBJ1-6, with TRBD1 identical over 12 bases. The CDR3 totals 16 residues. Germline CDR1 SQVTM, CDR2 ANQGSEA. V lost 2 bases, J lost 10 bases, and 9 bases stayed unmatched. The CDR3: CSVEPRGQGAGSPLHF. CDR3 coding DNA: TGCAGCGTTGAACCAAGGGGACAGGGGGCGGGGTCACCCCTCCACTTT.

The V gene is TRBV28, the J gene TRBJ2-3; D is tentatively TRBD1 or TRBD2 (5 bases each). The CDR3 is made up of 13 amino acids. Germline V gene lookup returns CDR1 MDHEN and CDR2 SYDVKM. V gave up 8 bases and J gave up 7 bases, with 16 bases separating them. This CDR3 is CASLRDPPHTQYF. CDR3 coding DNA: TGTGCCAGCCTCCGGGACCCTCCCCATACGCAGTATTTT. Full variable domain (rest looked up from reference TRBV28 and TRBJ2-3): DVKVTQSSRYLVKRTGEKVFLECVQDMDHENMFWYRQDPGLGLRLIYFSYDVKMKEKGDIPEGYSVSREKKERFSLILESASTNQTSMYLCASLRDPPHTQYFGPGTRLTVL.

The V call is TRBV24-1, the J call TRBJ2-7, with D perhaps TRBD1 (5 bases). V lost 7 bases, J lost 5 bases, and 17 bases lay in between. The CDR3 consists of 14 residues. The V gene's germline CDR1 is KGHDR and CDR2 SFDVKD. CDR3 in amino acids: CATSEAGKRHEQYF. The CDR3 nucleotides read TGTGCCACCAGCGAGGCAGGGAAGCGTCACGAGCAGTACTTC.